Following are 18 T cell receptor beta chains from one sample sequenced in a study of T cells in Graves' hyperthyroidism and ophthalmopathy (dated by TCRdb to about 2019). Libraries were made using multiplex PCR. Sequencing relied on an Illumina HiSeq 2000. TCR beta CDR3 regions were amplified from RNA transcripts. The first round of RT-PCR for the TCR CDR3 was performed with the HTBI primer set and the Qiagen OneStep RT-PCR kit. The public reads were quality trimmed at Q25 with fastp and then assembled into clones with MiXCR by TCRdb, keeping productive beta chains. Each CDR3 protein appears once, grouped with its most common genes and DNA. Within this sample are 370,000 or so distinct CDR3 sequences, with approximately 12% of them counted one time only. The top ten hold around 21% of the sample. The sample comprised blood. These receptors were taken from a man aged 30-40 years with Graves' hyperthyroidism that later progressed to Graves' ophthalmopathy.

This clonotype was seen ten or more times. The genes are TRBV5-1 and TRBJ2-5; TRBD1 matches at 7 bases. J lost 4 bases, V lost 4 bases, and 10 bases had no gene match. Germline CDR1 and CDR2: SGHRS and YFSETQ. CDR3 size: 15 residues. CDR3 loop: CASSLQPTGVETQYF. DNA of the CDR3: TGCGCCAGCAGCCTACAACCTACAGGGGTAGAGACCCAGTACTTC.

The rearrangement uses TRBV6-5 and TRBJ2-5; D is unresolved. The CDR3 spans 12 residues. Trimming left V 2 bases short and J 4 bases short, with 5 bases between. Looked up from germline, CDR1 is MNHEY and CDR2 is SVGAGI. As DNA, the CDR3 is TGTGCCAGCAGTTACCCCCCAGAGACCCAGTACTTC. Its translation: CASSYPPETQYF.

This clonotype was found once. The gene calls are TRBV7-9 and TRBJ2-1; 8 nucleotides line up with TRBD1. Germline V gene data show CDR1 as SEHNR and CDR2 as FQNEAQ (reference sequence). This CDR3 contains 15 residues. V was clipped by 7 bases and J by 2 bases; unmatched bases: 7. This CDR3 reads CASTPGTGPYNEQFF. In nucleotides, the CDR3 is TGTGCCAGCACCCCCGGGACAGGCCCCTACAATGAGCAGTTCTTC.

The rearrangement uses TRBV5-1 and TRBJ1-2; no clear D. V was pared by 4 bases and J by 13 bases, with 26 bases between. Germline lookup yields CDR1 SGHRS and CDR2 YFSETQ. The CDR3 sequence is 15 residues long. DNA of the CDR3: TGCGCCAGCAGCCCGGGGTCAAGGACCCTTATTGAAGGCACCTTC. It codes for CASSPGSRTLIEGTF.

This chain connects TRBV5-1 to TRBJ1-6; D gene uncertain. V was pared by 6 bases and J by 9 bases, with 19 bases between. Germline CDR1 SGHRS, CDR2 YFSETQ. The CDR3 has 15 residues. The CDR3 DNA sequence: TGCGCCAGCACACCGGTCGGGGTCACAACTTCACCCCTCCACTTT. Translating gives CASTPVGVTTSPLHF.

This clonotype has a count of ten or more. This chain connects TRBV20-1 to TRBJ2-3; maybe TRBD2 (6 bases). The germline V gene encodes CDR1 DFQATT and CDR2 SNEGSKA (reference sequence). The CDR3 length is 13 residues. The ends were cut back, 0 bases at V and 3 bases at J, with 7 bases in the middle. CDR3 loop: CSAREEGTDTQYF. CDR3 coding DNA: TGCAGTGCTAGAGAGGAGGGTACAGATACGCAGTATTTT.

To note about this clonotype: A much bigger clone sits one base away, suggesting this may be a read error. The gene calls are TRBV6-1 and TRBJ2-2; 7 positions agree with TRBD1. Germline assignment: CDR1 MNHNS and CDR2 SASEGT. The CDR3 consists of 13 residues. The trim removed 5 bases at V and 6 bases at J, leaving 3 bases unmatched. As DNA, the CDR3 is TGTGCCAGCAGTAGGGGGCGCCCCGGGGAGCTGTTTTTT. Its translation is CASSRGRPGELFF.

This clonotype was picked up many times. The J gene is TRBJ2-1, the V gene TRBV7-6; the D gene is possibly TRBD2 (6 bases). The CDR3 is 14 amino acids. V dropped 1 base and J dropped 7 bases, with 11 bases sitting between them. Germline V CDR1 and CDR2: SGHVS, FNYEAQ. The CDR3 loop reads CASSLGTKFNEQFF. The CDR3 DNA reads TGTGCCAGCAGCTTAGGGACTAAATTTAATGAGCAGTTCTTC.

This clonotype was seen at least ten times. J is TRBJ2-1 and V is TRBV7-6; 10 positions agree with TRBD2. V trimming: 5 bases; J trimming: 9 bases; junction bases outside the gene matches: 13. CDR1 is SGHVS and CDR2 is FNYEAQ in the germline V gene. CDR3 length: 16 residues. The CDR3 loop is CASSPLAGDSRGEQFF. The CDR3 DNA follows: TGTGCCAGCAGCCCCCTAGCGGGGGATTCTCGGGGTGAGCAGTTCTTC. Together with reference TRBV7-6 and TRBJ2-1, the CDR3 gives the full variable domain: GAGVSQSPRYKVTKRGQDVALRCDPISGHVSLYWYRQALGQGPEFLTYFNYEAQQDKSGLPNDRFSAERPEGSISTLTIQRTEQRDSAMYRCASSPLAGDSRGEQFFGPGTRLTVL.

The rearrangement joins TRBV10-1 to TRBJ2-7; D remains unclear. Germline CDR1 reads WNHNN; CDR2 reads SYGVQD (reference sequence). This CDR3 has 14 residues. V was shortened by 0 bases and J by 6 bases, with 12 bases between the two germline ends. CDR3 sequence reads: CASSESRSPSEQYF. Written as DNA, the CDR3 is TGCGCCAGCAGTGAGTCGAGATCACCCTCCGAGCAGTACTTC.

This rearrangement joins TRBV27 to TRBJ2-3, with D perhaps TRBD1 (5 bases). The CDR3 runs 14 residues. Trimming shortened V by 8 bases and J by 2 bases, and 14 bases separated the two germline ends. The V gene's germline CDR1 is MNHEY and CDR2 SMNVEV (reference sequence). In DNA form, the CDR3 reads TGTGCCAGCGCTCACACAGGATCCACAGATACGCAGTATTTT. Translating gives CASAHTGSTDTQYF.

This clonotype was seen many times. For the CDR3, the DNA is TGCGCCAGCAGCTTGTTGGGAGGGATGGCTAATGAAAAACTGTTTTTT. Protein product: CASSLLGGMANEKLFF. The V call is TRBV5-1, the J call TRBJ1-4; D gene ambiguous. Trimming removed 1 base at V and 3 bases at J, with 13 bases between. Germline V lookup: CDR1 SGHRS, CDR2 YFSETQ. This CDR3 comprises 16 residues.

The table lists this clonotype with many counts. The J gene is TRBJ1-1, the V gene TRBV6-1; D unresolved. The CDR3 loop spans 13 amino acids. Germline V lookup: CDR1 MNHNS, CDR2 SASEGT. Trimming cost V 7 bases and J 1 base, with 10 bases left between them. CDR3 loop: CASNTRQNTEAFF. The DNA for the CDR3 is TGTGCCAGCAATACAAGACAGAACACTGAAGCTTTCTTT.

This clonotype has a handful of counts. This chain uses TRBV20-1 with TRBJ2-5; D remains ambiguous. Germline V gene sequence: CDR1 DFQATT, CDR2 SNEGSKA (reference sequence). Trimming pared 1 base from V and 2 bases from J, leaving 11 bases between. The CDR3 runs 14 residues. CDR3 nucleotide sequence: TGCAGTGCTAGAGGTTCTTACAGTCAAGAGACCCAGTACTTC. This codes for CSARGSYSQETQYF.

This clonotype was found many times. The chain links TRBV6-1 to TRBJ2-7; the D gene is possibly TRBD2 (5 bases). The CDR3 totals 16 residues. V was pared by 4 bases and J by 2 bases, with 18 bases between. Per germline, CDR1 MNHNS and CDR2 SASEGT. The CDR3 DNA reads as TGTGCCAGCAGTGGCCACCGAGGGTTCGACCCCTACGAGCAGTACTTC. It translates to CASSGHRGFDPYEQYF.

This clonotype was seen a few times. The J gene is TRBJ2-3, the V gene TRBV7-3; 9 nucleotides match TRBD2. This CDR3 spans 16 amino acids. The J segment lost 5 bases and the V segment lost 2 bases, leaving 8 bases of the junction unmatched. In germline, CDR1 is SGHTA, CDR2 FQGTGA. DNA of the CDR3: TGTGCCAGCAGCTTAGTCGGCGGGGGGGTAGGAGATACGCAGTATTTT. Its protein is CASSLVGGGVGDTQYF.

This chain uses TRBV12-3 or TRBV12-4 with TRBJ2-7, with 11 positions matching TRBD2. V gave up 6 bases and J gave up 1 base; unmatched junction bases: 5. The CDR3 loop spans 15 amino acids. The CDR3 bases are TGTGCCAGCAGCCGGGGACTAGCGGTTTCCTACGAGCAGTACTTC. Amino acid sequence: CASSRGLAVSYEQYF.

The rearrangement joins TRBV7-9 to TRBJ2-7, with 7 bases that match TRBD1. Germline lookup yields CDR1 SEHNR and CDR2 FQNEAQ (reference sequence). The CDR3 extends over 14 amino acids. V was pared by 5 bases and J by 3 bases, with 7 bases of the junction left unmatched. The CDR3 reads CASSPPGQNYEQYF. The CDR3 DNA reads as TGTGCCAGCAGCCCTCCGGGACAGAACTACGAGCAGTACTTC.